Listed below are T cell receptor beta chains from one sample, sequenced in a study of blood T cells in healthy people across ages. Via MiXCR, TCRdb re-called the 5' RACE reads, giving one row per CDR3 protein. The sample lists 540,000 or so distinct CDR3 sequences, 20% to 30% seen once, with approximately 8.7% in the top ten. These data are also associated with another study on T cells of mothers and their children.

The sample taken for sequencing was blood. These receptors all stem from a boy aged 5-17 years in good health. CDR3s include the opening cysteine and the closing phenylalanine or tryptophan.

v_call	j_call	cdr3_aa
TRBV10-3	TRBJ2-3	CAIRRTPDTQYF
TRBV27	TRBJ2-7	CASSLGTGYGEQYF
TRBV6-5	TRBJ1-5	CASSDRGDTQPQHF
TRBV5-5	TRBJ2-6	CASSLEWGSGANVLTF
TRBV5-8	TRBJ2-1	CASSLEWLISSYNEQFF
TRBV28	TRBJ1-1	CASSSSWGTEAFF
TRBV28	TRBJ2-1	CASSISSYNEQFF
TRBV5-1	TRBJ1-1	CASSLEGQGWTEAFF
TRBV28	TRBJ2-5	CASSLGLAGTRWFF
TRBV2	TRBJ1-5	CASSGDTNQPQHF
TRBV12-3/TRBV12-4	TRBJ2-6	CASSWGGAGANVLTF
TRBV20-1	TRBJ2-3	CSARDHPSGGEDTQYF
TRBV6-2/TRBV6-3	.	CASSYSKVKDEQFF
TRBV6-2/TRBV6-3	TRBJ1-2	CASSYSIARGGYTF
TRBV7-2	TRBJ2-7	CASSLDSLRTTYEQYF
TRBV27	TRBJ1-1	CASSSGTGGWTEAFF
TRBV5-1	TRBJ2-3	CASSLAGLAVSSTDTQYF
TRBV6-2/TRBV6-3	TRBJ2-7	CASSYSSGGGYEQYF
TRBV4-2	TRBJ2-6	CASSQEDHRGTGANVLTF
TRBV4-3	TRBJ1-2	CASSQDRGSLYGYTF
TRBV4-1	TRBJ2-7	CASSHTMTPYEQYF
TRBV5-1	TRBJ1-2	CASSLGTGMGYTF
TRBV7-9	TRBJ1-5	CASSFGVGGYNQPQHF
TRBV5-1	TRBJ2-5	CASREGKETQYF
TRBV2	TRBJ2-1	CASSEGTGFGGEQFF
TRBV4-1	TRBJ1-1	CASSQDLSLNTEAFF